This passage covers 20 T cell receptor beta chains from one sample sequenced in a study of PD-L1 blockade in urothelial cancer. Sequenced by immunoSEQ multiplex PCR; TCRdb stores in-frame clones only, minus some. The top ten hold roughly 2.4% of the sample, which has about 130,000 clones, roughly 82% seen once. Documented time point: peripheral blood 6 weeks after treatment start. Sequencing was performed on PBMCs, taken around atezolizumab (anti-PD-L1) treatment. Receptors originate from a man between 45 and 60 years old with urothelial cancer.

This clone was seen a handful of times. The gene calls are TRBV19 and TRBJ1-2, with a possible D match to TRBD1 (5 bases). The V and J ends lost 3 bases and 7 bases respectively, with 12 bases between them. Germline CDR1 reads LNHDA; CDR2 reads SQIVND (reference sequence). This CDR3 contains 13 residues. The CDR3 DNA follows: TGTGCCAGTAGTATGTCAGGGTTGAGTGGCTACACCTTC. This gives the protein CASSMSGLSGYTF.

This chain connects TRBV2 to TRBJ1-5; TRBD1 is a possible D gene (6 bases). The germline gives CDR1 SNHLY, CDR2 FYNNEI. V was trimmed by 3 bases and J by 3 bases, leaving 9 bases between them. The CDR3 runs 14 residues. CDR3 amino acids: CASSDQGTNQPQHF. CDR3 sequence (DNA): TGTGCCAGCAGTGACCAGGGGACCAATCAGCCCCAGCATTTT.

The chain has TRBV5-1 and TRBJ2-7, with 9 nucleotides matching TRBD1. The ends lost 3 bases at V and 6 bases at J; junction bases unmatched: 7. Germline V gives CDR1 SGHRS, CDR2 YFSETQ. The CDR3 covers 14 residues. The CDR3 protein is CASSSGQGAVEQYF. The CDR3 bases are TGCGCCAGCAGCTCGGGACAGGGTGCAGTCGAGCAGTACTTC.

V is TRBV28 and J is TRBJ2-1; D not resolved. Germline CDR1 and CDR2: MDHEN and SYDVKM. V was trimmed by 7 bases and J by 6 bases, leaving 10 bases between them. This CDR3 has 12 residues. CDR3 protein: CASTSSGNEQFF. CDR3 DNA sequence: TGTGCCAGCACCTCGTCGGGCAATGAGCAGTTCTTC.

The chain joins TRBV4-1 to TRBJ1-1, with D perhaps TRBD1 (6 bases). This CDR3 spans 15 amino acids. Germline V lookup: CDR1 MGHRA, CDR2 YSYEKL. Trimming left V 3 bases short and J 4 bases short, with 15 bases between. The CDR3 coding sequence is TGCGCCAGCAGCCAGGGGCGGGGGCCGGCCACTGAAGCTTTCTTT. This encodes CASSQGRGPATEAFF.

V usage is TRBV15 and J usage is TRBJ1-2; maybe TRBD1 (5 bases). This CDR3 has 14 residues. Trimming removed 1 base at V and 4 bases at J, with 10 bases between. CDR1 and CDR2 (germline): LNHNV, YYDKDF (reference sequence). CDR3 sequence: CATSRVGGTYGYTF. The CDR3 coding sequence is TGTGCCACCAGCAGAGTTGGCGGGACCTATGGCTACACCTTC.

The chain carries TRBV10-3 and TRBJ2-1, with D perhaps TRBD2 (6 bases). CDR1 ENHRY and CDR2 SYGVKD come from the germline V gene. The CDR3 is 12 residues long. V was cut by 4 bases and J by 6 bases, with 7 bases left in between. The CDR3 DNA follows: TGTGCCATCAGTGCCGGGGGCAATGAGCAGTTCTTC. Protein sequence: CAISAGGNEQFF.

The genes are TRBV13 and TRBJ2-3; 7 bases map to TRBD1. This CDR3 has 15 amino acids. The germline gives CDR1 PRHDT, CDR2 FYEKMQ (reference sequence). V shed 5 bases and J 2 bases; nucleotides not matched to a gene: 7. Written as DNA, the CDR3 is TGTGCCAGCAGCCCGAGGGACAGACCCACAGATACGCAGTATTTT. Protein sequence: CASSPRDRPTDTQYF.

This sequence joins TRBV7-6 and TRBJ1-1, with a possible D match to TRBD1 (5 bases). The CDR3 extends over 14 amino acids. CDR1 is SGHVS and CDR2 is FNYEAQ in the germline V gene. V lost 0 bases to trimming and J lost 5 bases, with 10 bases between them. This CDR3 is CASSLAGKGTEAFF. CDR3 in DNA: TGTGCCAGCAGCTTAGCGGGGAAGGGGACTGAAGCTTTCTTT.

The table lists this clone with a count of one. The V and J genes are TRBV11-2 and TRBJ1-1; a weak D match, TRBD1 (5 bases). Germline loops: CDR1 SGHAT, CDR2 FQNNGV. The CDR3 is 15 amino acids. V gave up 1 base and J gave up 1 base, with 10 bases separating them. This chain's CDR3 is CASSLAGTGNTEAFF. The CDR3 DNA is TGTGCCAGCAGCTTAGCCGGAACAGGGAACACTGAAGCTTTCTTT.

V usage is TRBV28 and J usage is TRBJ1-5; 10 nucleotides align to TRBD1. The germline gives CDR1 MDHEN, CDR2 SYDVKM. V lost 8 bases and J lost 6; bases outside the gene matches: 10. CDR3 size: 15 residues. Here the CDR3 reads CASLLGTGVAQPQHF. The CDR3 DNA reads TGTGCCAGCCTTCTCGGGACAGGGGTTGCTCAGCCCCAGCATTTT.

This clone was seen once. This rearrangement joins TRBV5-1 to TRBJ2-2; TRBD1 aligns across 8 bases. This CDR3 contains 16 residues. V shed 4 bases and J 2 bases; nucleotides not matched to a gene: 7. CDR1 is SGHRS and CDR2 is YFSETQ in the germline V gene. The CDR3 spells CASSLSTGVNTGELFF. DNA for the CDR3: TGCGCCAGCAGCCTTTCGACAGGGGTAAACACCGGGGAGCTGTTTTTT.

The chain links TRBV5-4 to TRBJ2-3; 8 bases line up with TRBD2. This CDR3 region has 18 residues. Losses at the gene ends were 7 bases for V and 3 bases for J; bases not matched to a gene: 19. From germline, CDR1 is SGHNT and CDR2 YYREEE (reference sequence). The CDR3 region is CASQNDEIIAGYTDTQYF. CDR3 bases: TGTGCCAGCCAAAACGACGAAATAATAGCGGGATATACAGATACGCAGTATTTT.

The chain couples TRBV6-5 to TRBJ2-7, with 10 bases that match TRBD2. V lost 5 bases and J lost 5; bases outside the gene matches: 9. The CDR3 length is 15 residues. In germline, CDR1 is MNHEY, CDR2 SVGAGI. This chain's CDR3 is CASSPLAGVADEQYF. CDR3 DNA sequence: TGTGCCAGCAGTCCCCTAGCGGGAGTGGCCGACGAGCAGTACTTC.

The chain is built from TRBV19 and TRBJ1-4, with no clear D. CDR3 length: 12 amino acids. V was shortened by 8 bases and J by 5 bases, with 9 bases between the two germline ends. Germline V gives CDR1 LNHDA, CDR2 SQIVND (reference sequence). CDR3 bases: TGTGCCAGTCGGTACAGAAATGAAAAACTGTTTTTT. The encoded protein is CASRYRNEKLFF.

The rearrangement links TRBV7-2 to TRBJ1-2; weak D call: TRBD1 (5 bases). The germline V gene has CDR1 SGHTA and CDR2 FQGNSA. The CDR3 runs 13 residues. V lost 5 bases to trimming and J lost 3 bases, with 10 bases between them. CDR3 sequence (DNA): TGTGCCAGCAGCCTTGGACATTACTATGGCTACACCTTC. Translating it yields CASSLGHYYGYTF.

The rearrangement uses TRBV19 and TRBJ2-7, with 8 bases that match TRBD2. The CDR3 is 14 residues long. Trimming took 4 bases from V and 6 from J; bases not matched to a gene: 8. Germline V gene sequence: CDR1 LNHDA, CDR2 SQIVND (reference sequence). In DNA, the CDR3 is TGTGCCAGTAGTAAGAGCGGGGGAGTCCGCGAGCAGTACTTC. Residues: CASSKSGGVREQYF.

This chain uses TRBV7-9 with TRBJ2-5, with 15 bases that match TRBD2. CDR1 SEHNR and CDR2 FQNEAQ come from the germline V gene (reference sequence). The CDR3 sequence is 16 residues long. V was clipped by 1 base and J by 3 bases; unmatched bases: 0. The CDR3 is CASSLGTSGREETQYF. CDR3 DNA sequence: TGTGCCAGCAGCTTAGGGACTAGCGGGAGGGAAGAGACCCAGTACTTC.

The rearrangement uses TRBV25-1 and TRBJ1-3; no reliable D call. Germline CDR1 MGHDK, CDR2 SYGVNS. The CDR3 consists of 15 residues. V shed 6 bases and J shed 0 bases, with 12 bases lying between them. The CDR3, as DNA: TGTGCCAGCAGGGATCACGGGAACTCTGGAAACACCATATATTTT. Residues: CASRDHGNSGNTIYF.

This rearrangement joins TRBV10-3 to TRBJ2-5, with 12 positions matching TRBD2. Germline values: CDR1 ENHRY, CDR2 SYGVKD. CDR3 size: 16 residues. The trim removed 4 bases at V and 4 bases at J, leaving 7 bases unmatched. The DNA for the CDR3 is TGTGCCATCAGTGGTTCTAGCGGGAGGGGGGGAGAGACCCAGTACTTC. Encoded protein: CAISGSSGRGGETQYF.